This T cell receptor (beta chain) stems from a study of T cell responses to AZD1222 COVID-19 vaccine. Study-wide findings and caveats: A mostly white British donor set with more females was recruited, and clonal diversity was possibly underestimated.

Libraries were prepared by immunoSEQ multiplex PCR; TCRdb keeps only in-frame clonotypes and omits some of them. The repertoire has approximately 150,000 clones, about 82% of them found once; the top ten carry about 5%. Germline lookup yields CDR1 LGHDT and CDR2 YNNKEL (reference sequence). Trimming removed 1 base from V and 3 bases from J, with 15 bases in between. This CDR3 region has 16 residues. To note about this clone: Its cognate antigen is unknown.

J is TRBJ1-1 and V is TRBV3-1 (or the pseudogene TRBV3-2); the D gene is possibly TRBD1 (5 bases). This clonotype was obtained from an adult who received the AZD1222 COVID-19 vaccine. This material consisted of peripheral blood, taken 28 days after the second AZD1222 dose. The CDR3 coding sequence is TGTGCCAGCAGCCAAGGGCAGGGAATTTGGGACACTGAAGCTTTCTTT. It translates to CASSQGQGIWDTEAFF.